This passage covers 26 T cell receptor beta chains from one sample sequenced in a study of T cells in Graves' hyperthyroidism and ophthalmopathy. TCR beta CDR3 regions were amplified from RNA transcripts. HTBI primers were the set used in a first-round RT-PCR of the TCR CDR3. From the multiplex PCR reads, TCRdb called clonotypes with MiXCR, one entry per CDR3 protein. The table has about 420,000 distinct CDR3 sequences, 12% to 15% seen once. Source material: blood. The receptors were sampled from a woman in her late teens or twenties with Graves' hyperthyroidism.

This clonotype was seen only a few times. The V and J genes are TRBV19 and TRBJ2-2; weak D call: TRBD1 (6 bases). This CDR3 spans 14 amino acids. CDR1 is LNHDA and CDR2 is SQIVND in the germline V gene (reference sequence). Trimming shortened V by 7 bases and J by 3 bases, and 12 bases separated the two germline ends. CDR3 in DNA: TGTGCCAGTAAGGGGGATCTCTACACCGGGGAGCTGTTTTTT. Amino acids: CASKGDLYTGELFF.

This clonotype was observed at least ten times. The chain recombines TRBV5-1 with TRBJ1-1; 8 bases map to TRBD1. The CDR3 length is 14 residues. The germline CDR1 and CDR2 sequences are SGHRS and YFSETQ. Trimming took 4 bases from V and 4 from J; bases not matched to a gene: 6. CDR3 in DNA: TGCGCCAGCAGCGAAGACAGGGGAGGCACTGAAGCTTTCTTT. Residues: CASSEDRGGTEAFF.

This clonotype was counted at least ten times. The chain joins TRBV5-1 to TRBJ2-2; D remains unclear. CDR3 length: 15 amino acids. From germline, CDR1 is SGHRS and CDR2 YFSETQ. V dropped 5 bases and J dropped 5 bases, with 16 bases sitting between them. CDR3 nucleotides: TGCGCCAGCAGGCCCTCTCCCGGTGGTACCGGGGAGCTGTTTTTT. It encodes CASRPSPGGTGELFF. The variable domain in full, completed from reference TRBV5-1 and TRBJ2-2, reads KAGVTQTPRYLIKTRGQQVTLSCSPISGHRSVSWYQQTPGQGLQFLFEYFSETQRNKGNFPGRFSGRQFSNSRSEMNVSTLELGDSALYLCASRPSPGGTGELFFGEGSRLTVL.

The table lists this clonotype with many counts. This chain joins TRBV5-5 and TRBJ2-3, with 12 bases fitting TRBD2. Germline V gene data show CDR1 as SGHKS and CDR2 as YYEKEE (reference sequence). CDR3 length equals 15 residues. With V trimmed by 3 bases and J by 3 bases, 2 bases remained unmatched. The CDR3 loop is CASSYGTSGTDTQYF. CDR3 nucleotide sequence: TGTGCCAGCAGCTACGGGACTAGCGGGACAGATACGCAGTATTTT. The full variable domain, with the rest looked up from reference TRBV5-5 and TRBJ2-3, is DAGVTQSPTHLIKTRGQQVTLRCSPISGHKSVSWYQQVLGQGPQFIFQYYEKEERGRGNFPDRFSARQFPNYSSELNVNALLLGDSALYLCASSYGTSGTDTQYFGPGTRLTVL.

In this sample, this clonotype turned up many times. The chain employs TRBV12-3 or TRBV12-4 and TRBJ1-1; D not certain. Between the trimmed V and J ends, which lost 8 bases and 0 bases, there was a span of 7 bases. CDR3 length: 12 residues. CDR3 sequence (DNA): TGTGCCAGCGAGAGACTGAACACTGAAGCTTTCTTT. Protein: CASERLNTEAFF.

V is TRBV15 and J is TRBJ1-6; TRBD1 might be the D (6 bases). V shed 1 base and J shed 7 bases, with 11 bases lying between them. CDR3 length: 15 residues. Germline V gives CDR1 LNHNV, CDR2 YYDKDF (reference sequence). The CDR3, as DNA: TGTGCCACCAGCAGAGGTAGGGGGGTGAATTCACCCCTCCACTTT. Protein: CATSRGRGVNSPLHF.

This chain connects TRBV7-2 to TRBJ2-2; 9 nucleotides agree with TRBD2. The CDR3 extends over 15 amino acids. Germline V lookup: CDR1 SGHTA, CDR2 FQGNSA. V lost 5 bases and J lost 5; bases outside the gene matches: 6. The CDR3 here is CASSPPGLATGELFF. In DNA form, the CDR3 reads TGTGCCAGCAGCCCTCCGGGACTAGCAACCGGGGAGCTGTTTTTT.

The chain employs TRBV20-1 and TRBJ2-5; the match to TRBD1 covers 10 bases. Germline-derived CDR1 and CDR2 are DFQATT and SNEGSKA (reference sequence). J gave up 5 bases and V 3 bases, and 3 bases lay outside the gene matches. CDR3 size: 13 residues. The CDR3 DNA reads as TGCAGTGCTAGGGGACAGGGGCCCGAGACCCAGTACTTC. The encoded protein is CSARGQGPETQYF.

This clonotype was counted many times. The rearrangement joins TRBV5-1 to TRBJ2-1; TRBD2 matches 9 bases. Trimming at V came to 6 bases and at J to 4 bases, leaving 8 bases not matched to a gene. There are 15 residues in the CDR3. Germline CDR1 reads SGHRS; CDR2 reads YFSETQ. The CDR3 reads CASKEWTSAYNEQFF. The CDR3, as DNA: TGCGCCAGCAAAGAGTGGACTAGCGCTTACAATGAGCAGTTCTTC.

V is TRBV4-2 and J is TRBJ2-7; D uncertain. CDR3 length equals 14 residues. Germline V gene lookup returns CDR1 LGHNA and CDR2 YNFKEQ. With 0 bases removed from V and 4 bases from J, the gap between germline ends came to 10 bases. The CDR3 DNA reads TGTGCCAGCAGCCAAGAGCCCCTATCGTACGAGCAGTACTTC. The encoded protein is CASSQEPLSYEQYF.

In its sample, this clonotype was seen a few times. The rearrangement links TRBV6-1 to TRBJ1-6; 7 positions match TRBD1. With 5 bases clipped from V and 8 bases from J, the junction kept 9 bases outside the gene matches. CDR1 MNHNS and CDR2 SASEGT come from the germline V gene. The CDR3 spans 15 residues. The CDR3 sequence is CASSSRTGGYSPLHF. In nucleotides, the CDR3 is TGTGCCAGCAGTTCCCGGACAGGAGGATATTCACCCCTCCACTTT.

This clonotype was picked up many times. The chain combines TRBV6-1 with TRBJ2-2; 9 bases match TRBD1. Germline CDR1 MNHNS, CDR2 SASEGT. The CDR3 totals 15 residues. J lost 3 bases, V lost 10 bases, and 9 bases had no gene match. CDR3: CATPNRDRDTGELFF. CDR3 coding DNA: TGTGCCACCCCTAACCGGGACAGGGACACCGGGGAGCTGTTTTTT.

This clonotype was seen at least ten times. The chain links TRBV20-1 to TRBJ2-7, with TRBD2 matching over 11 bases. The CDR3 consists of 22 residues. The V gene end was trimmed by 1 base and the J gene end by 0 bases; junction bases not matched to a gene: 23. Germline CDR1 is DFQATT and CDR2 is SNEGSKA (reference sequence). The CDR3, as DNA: TGCAGTGCTAGAGTTGATTTAGCGGGAGGGCCTCAAGCTAGACTGGGCTCCTACGAGCAGTACTTC. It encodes CSARVDLAGGPQARLGSYEQYF.

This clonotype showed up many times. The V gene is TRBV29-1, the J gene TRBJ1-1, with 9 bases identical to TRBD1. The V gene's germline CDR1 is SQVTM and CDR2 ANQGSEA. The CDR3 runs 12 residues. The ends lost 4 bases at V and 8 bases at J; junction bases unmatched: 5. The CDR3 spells CSVADRGHEAFF. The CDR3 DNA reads TGCAGCGTTGCGGACAGGGGTCACGAAGCTTTCTTT.

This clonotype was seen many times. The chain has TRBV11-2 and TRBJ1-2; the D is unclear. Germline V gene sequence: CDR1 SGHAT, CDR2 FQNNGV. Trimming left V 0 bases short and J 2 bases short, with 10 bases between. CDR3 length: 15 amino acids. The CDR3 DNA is TGTGCCAGCAGCTTAGAGCCGGCACCGAACTATGGCTACACCTTC. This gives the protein CASSLEPAPNYGYTF.

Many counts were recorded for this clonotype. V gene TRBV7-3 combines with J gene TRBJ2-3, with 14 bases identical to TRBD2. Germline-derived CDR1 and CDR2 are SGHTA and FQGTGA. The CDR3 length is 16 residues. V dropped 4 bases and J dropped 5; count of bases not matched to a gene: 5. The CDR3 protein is CASSSGLAGGLDTQYF. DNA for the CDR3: TGTGCCAGCAGCTCTGGACTAGCGGGAGGATTAGATACGCAGTATTTT.

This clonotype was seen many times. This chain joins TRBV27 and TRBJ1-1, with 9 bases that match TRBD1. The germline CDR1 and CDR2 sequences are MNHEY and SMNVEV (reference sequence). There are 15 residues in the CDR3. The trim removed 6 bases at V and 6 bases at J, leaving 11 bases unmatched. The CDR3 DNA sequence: TGTGCCAGCAGCCAGACAGGGGGGGCTAACTCTGAAGCTTTCTTT. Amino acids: CASSQTGGANSEAFF.

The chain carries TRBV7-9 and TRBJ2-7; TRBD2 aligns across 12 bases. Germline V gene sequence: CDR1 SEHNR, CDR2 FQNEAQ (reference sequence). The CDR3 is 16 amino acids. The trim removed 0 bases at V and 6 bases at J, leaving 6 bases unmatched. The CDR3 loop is CASSLAVSSGRVEQYF. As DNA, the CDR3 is TGTGCCAGCAGCTTAGCGGTTTCTAGCGGGAGGGTCGAGCAGTACTTC. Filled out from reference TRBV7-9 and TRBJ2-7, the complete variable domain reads DTGVSQNPRHKITKRGQNVTFRCDPISEHNRLYWYRQTLGQGPEFLTYFQNEAQLEKSRLLSDRFSAERPKGSFSTLEIQRTEQGDSAMYLCASSLAVSSGRVEQYFGPGTRLTVT.

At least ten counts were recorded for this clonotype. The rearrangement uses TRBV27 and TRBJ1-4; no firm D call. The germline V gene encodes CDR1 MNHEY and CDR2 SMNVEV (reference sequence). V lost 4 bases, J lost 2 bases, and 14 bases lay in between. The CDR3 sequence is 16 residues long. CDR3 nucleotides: TGTGCCAGCAGTTCGGCCAGAGTGGGGACTAATGAAAAACTGTTTTTT. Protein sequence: CASSSARVGTNEKLFF.

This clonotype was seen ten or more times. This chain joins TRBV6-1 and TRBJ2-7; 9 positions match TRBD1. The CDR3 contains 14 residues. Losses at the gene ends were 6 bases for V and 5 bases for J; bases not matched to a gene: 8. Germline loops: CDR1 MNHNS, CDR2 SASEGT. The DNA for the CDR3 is TGTGCCAGCAGACGCCGGGACAGGGTCGACGAGCAGTACTTC. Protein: CASRRRDRVDEQYF.

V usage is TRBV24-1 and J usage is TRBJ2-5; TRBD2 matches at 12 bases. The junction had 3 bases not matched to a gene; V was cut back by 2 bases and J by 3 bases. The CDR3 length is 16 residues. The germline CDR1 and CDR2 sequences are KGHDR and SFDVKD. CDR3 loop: CATSDSRTSGKETQYF. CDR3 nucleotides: TGTGCCACCAGTGATTCGAGGACTAGCGGGAAAGAGACCCAGTACTTC.

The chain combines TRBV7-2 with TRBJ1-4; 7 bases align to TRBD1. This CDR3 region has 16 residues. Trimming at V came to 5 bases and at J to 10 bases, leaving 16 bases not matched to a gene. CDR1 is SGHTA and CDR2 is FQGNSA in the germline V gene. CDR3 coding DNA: TGTGCCAGCAGCCGACAGGGCCCCACGGGGGTGCTAAAACTGTTTTTT. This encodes CASSRQGPTGVLKLFF. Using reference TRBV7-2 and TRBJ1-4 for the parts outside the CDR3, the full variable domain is GAGVSQSPSNKVTEKGKDVELRCDPISGHTALYWYRQSLGQGLEFLIYFQGNSAPDKSGLPSDRFSAERTGGSVSTLTIQRTQQEDSAVYLCASSRQGPTGVLKLFFGSGTQLSVL.

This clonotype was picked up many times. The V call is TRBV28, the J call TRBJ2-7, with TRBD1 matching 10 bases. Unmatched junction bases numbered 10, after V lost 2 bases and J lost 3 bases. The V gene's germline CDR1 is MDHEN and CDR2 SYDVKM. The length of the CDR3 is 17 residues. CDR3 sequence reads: CASSLPIYRTGGYEQYF. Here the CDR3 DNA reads TGTGCCAGCAGTTTACCCATCTACCGGACAGGGGGCTACGAGCAGTACTTC.

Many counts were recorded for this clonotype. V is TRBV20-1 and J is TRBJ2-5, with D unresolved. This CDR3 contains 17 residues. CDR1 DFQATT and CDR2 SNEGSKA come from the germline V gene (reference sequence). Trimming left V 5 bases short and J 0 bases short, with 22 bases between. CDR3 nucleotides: TGCAGTGCTGCCCGATTTGTCCGGGCATCTTACCAAGAGACCCAGTACTTC. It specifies CSAARFVRASYQETQYF.

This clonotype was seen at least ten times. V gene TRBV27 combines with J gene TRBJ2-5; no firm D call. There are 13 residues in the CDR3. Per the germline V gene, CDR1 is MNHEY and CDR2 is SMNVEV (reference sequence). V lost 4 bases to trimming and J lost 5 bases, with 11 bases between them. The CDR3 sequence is CASSWLVGETQYF. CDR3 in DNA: TGTGCCAGCAGTTGGCTAGTGGGGGAGACCCAGTACTTC.

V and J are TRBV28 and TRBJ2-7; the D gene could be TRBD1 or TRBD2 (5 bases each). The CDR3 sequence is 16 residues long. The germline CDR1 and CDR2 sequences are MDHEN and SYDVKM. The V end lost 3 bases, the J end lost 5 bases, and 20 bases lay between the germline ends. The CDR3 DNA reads TGTGCCAGCAGTTTCGGGGTTGGGGGAGATGTGAACGAGCAGTACTTC. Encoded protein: CASSFGVGGDVNEQYF. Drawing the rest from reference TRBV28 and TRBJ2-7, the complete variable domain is DVKVTQSSRYLVKRTGEKVFLECVQDMDHENMFWYRQDPGLGLRLIYFSYDVKMKEKGDIPEGYSVSREKKERFSLILESASTNQTSMYLCASSFGVGGDVNEQYFGPGTRLTVT.